The subject of this entry is one T cell receptor (beta chain). Clinical history as reported by participants underpinned cohort assignment. This sample is part of a study of blood T cell repertoires in COVID-19. Background on the study: The cDNA or gDNA used as material had been derived from T cells, B-cell-depleted T cells, or PBMCs.

Original handling: Cell counts per sample came from amplifying reference gene primers. TCRdb's copy holds only in-frame clones and misses some; the assay was immunoSEQ multiplex PCR. D and trimming were read from the DNA, whereas the V and J calls and clone size are those reported in that table. The data hold approximately 290,000 clones, with 80% to 90% observed a single time. This clonotype was sampled from a woman aged 25 to 39 who had recovered from COVID-19. Input material: PBMCs or T cells enriched from blood (not recorded which).

As DNA, the CDR3 is TGTGCCAGCAGTTCGGGAGGGTTGGCCAATCAGCCCCAGCATTTT. As protein: CASSSGGLANQPQHF. The chain links TRBV6-5 to TRBJ1-5; no reliable D call. The germline gives CDR1 MNHEY, CDR2 SVGAGI. Trimming stripped 4 bases from V and 3 bases from J, with 13 bases between. The CDR3 covers 15 residues.